Below are 4 T cell receptor beta chains sequenced from a single sample in a study of blood T cell repertoires in COVID-19 (dated by TCRdb to 2019 to 2021). Library preparation used the immunoSEQ multiplex PCR assay. TCRdb carries this immuneACCESS record with in-frame sequences only. Its versions omit some clonotypes, under half of them owing to an unresolved V gene in the studies checked, with the rest unexplained. The sample data list 120,000 to 150,000 clones, and roughly 90% of these were observed just once. Approximately 1.2% of the sample belongs to the ten largest clones. The sample consisted of PBMCs or T cells enriched from blood (not recorded which). Receptors originate from a woman in her 30s with acute COVID-19.

The chain employs TRBV6-6 and TRBJ1-1; D unclear. Per the germline V gene, CDR1 is MNHNY and CDR2 is SVGAGI (reference sequence). Trimming removed 10 bases from V and 1 base from J, with 4 bases in between. CDR3 length: 10 amino acids. The CDR3 sequence: CATQNTEAFF. The DNA for the CDR3 is TGTGCCACACAGAACACTGAAGCTTTCTTT.

V gene TRBV2 combines with J gene TRBJ2-7; D unresolved. The CDR3 spans 12 residues. V dropped 6 bases and J dropped 1 base, with 7 bases sitting between them. Germline V gives CDR1 SNHLY, CDR2 FYNNEI. This CDR3 reads CASSSSSYEQYF. CDR3 DNA: TGTGCCAGCAGCTCCAGTTCCTACGAGCAGTACTTC.

The rearrangement joins TRBV2 to TRBJ1-5; D may be TRBD1 (6 bases). Germline V gene data show CDR1 as SNHLY and CDR2 as FYNNEI. This CDR3 has 16 amino acids. Trimming took 7 bases from V and 0 from J, leaving 16 bases between them. CDR3 DNA: TGTGCCAGCAAAGAAGAGGGGGGGGCTAGCAATCAGCCCCAGCATTTT. Its translation is CASKEEGGASNQPQHF.

The genes are TRBV2 and TRBJ2-1; D is possibly TRBD2 (5 bases). With 9 bases removed from V and 7 bases from J, the gap between germline ends came to 22 bases. CDR3 length: 15 amino acids. Germline loops: CDR1 SNHLY, CDR2 FYNNEI. The CDR3 protein is CASGVGRVGGNEQFF. The CDR3 region has the DNA TGTGCCAGTGGGGTAGGGCGGGTCGGTGGAAATGAGCAGTTCTTC.